This T cell receptor (beta chain) came from a study of blood T cells in healthy people across ages. The study's findings and limits: The diversity estimates, figures obtained from one million T cells, were considered underestimates.

A sample-barcoded 5' primer and a J-beta primer mix were used in a second PCR of roughly 7 to 11 cycles. TCRdb re-analysed the 5' RACE reads in MiXCR, keeping a single row per CDR3 protein. Among 540,000 or so distinct CDR3 sequences listed, about 25% were seen once. CDR1 is MDHEN, CDR2 SYDVKM, per germline. The ends were cut back, 6 bases at V and 1 base at J, with 12 bases in the middle. There are 14 residues in the CDR3. This clonotype came up a few times. Its target is not known. Separately, the same data were catalogued under a study of T cells of mothers and their children. Per that paper: Approximately 3 million TCR beta reads per child versus over 10 million per mother. Thymic selection molds TCR recombination output in much the same way for related pairs as for unrelated pairs.

V is TRBV28 and J is TRBJ1-1; no clear D. The sequence derives from a boy between 10 and 17 years old in good health. Sequencing was performed on blood. The CDR3 DNA is TGTGCCAGCAGCCTTACTCAGAAGAACACTGAAGCTTTCTTT. It translates to CASSLTQKNTEAFF.